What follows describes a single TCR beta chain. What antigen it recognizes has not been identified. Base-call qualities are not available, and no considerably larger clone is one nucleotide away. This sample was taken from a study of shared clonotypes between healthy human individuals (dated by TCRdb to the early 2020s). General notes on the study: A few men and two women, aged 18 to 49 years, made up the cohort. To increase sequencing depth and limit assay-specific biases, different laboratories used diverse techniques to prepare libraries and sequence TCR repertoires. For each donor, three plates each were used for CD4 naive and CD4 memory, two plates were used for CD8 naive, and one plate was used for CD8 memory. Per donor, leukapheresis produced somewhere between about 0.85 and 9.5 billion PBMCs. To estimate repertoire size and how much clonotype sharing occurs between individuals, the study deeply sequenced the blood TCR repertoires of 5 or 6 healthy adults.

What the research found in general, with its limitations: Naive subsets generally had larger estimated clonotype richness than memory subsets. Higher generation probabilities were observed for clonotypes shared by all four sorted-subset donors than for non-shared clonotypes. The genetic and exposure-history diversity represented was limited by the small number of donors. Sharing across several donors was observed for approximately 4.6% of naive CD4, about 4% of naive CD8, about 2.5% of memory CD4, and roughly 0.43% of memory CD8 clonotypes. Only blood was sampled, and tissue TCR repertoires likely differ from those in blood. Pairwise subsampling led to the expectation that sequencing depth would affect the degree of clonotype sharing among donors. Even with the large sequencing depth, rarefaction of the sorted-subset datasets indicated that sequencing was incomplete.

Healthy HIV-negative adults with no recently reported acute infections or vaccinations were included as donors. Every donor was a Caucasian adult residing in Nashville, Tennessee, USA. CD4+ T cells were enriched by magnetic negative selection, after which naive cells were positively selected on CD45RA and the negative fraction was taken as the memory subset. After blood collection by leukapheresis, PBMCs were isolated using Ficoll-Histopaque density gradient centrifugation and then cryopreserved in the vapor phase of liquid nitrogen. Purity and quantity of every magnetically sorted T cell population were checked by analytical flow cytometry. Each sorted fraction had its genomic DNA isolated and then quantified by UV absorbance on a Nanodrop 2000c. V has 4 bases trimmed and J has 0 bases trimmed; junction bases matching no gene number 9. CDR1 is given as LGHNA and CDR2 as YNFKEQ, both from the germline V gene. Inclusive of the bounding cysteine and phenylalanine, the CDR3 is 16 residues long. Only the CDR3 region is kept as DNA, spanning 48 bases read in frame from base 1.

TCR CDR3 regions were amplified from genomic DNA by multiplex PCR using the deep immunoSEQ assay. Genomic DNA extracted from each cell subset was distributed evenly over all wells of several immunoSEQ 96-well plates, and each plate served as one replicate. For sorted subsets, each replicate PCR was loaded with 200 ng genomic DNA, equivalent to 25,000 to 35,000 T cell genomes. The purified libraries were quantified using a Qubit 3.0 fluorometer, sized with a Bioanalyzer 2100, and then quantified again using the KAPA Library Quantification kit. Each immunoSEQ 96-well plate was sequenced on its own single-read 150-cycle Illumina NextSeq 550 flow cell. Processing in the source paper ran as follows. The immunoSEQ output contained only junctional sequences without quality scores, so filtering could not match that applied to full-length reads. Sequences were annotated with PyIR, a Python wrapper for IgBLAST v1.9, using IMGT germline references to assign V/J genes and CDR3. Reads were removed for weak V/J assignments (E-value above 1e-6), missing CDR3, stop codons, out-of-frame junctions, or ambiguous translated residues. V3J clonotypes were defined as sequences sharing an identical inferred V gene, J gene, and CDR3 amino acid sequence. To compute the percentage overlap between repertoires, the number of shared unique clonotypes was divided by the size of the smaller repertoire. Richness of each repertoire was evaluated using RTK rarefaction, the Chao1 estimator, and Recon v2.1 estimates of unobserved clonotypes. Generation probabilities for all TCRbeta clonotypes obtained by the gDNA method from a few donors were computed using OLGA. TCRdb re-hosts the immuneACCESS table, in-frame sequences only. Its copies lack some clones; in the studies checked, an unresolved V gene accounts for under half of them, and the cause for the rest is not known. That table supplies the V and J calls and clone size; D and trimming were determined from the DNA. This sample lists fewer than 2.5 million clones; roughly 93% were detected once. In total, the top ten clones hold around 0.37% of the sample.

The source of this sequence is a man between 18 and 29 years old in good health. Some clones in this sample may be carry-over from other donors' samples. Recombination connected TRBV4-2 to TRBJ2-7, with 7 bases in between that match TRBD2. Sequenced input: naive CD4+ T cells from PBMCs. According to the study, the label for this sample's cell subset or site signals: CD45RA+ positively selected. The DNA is TGTGCCAGCAGCCGGGCTGCCAGCGGGGCCTCCTACGAGCAGTACTTC. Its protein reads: CASSRAASGASYEQYF.